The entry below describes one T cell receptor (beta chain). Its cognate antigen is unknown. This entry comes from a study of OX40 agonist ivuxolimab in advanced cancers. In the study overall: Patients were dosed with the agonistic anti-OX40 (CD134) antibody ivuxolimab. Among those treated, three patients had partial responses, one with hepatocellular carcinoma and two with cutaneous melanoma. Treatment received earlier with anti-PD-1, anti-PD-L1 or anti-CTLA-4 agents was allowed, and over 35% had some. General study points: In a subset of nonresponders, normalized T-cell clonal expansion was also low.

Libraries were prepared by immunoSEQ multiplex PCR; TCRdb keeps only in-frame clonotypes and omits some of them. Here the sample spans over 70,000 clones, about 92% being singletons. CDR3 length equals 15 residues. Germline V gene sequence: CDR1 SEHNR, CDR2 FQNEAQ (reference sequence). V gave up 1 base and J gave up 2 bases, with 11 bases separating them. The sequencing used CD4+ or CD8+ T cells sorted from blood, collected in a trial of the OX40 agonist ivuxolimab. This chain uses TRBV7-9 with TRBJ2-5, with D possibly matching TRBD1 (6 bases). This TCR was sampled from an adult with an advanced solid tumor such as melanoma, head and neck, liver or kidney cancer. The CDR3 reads CASSLVGRGQETQYF. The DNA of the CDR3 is TGTGCCAGCAGCTTAGTGGGCAGGGGACAAGAGACCCAGTACTTC.